A single sample gave rise to the 22 T cell receptor beta chains below, sequenced in a study of T cells after somatic rescue of genetic block. Profiled with immunoSEQ multiplex PCR; TCRdb holds only in-frame clones, not every one. The sample lists 45,000 to 55,000 clones, 90% to 96% occurring once. Sequenced input: peripheral blood mononuclear cells (PBMCs). The receptors stem from a child under two years old.

With regard to this clone: Sequence at one end of the junction differs from germline and may be a read error. J is TRBJ2-7 and V is TRBV18; D ambiguous. This CDR3 comprises 16 residues. The germline V gene encodes CDR1 KGHSH and CDR2 LQKENI. The CDR3: CASSSPVATPSYEQYF. In nucleotides, the CDR3 is TGTGCCAGCTCATCACCCGTCGCGACCCCCTCCTACGAGCAGTACTTC.

The rearrangement links TRBV7-3 to TRBJ1-4; 8 bases fit TRBD1. The J segment lost 8 bases and the V segment lost 4 bases, leaving 6 bases of the junction unmatched. The CDR3 runs 14 residues. CDR1 is SGHTA, CDR2 FQGTGA, per germline. The CDR3 protein is CASSSDRGSEKLFF. The CDR3 nucleotides are TGTGCCAGCAGCTCTGACAGGGGAAGCGAAAAACTGTTTTTT.

V and J are TRBV7-2 and TRBJ2-5; 12 nucleotides agree with TRBD2. V gave up 5 bases and J gave up 6 bases; unmatched junction bases: 4. This CDR3 comprises 14 residues. CDR1 is SGHTA, CDR2 FQGNSA, per germline. CDR3 sequence reads: CASSLTSGSQTQYF. The CDR3 DNA follows: TGTGCCAGCAGCCTGACTAGCGGGAGTCAGACCCAGTACTTC.

The chain links TRBV10-3 to TRBJ2-1, with D uncertain. This CDR3 comprises 12 residues. Deletions cut 6 bases from V and 8 bases from J, with 11 bases between. Germline CDR1 and CDR2: ENHRY and SYGVKD. Here the CDR3 reads CAISQPRDEQFF. The CDR3 region has the DNA TGTGCCATCAGCCAGCCTAGGGATGAGCAGTTCTTC.

The V call is TRBV5-1, the J call TRBJ1-2; D might be TRBD1 (5 bases). There are 15 residues in the CDR3. V lost 3 bases and J 2 bases, leaving 14 bases between the germline ends. Germline CDR1 reads SGHRS; CDR2 reads YFSETQ. For the CDR3, the DNA is TGCGCCAGCAGCTACTATCCTTCAGGGAACTATGGCTACACCTTC. Amino acids: CASSYYPSGNYGYTF.

This chain uses TRBV30 with TRBJ1-2; D unclear. Germline CDR1 reads GTSNPN; CDR2 reads SVGIG (reference sequence). V shed 0 bases and J shed 0 bases, with 5 bases lying between them. The CDR3 extends over 13 amino acids. The CDR3 region has the DNA TGTGCCTGGAGTGTACCACCTAACTATGGCTACACCTTC. It is translated as CAWSVPPNYGYTF. Drawing the rest from reference TRBV30 and TRBJ1-2, the complete variable domain is SQTIHQWPATLVQPVGSPLSLECTVEGTSNPNLYWYRQAAGRGLQLLFYSVGIGQISSEVPQNLSASRPQDRQFILSSKKLLLSDSGFYLCAWSVPPNYGYTFGSGTRLTVV.

The V gene is TRBV4-2, the J gene TRBJ1-4, with D perhaps TRBD1 (6 bases). The V end lost 4 bases, the J end lost 2 bases, and 14 bases lay between the germline ends. The germline V gene has CDR1 LGHNA and CDR2 YNFKEQ. The CDR3 spans 16 residues. The CDR3 loop is CASSLNYRVTNEKLFF. CDR3 DNA sequence: TGTGCCAGCAGCCTAAATTACAGGGTGACTAATGAAAAACTGTTTTTT.

V usage is TRBV5-4 and J usage is TRBJ1-2, with D uncertain. Germline assignment: CDR1 SGHNT and CDR2 YYREEE (reference sequence). The CDR3 runs 13 residues. V lost 2 bases, J lost 1 base, and 6 bases lay in between. As DNA, the CDR3 is TGTGCCAGCAGCTTTTACAATAACTATGGCTACACCTTC. Amino acids: CASSFYNNYGYTF.

This rearrangement joins TRBV6-1 to TRBJ1-2; D is perhaps TRBD1 (6 bases). Trimming stripped 0 bases from V and 5 bases from J, with 16 bases between. The V gene's germline CDR1 is MNHNS and CDR2 SASEGT. The CDR3 contains 16 residues. DNA for the CDR3: TGTGCCAGCAGTGAAGCTAGGTGGCAGGGGAAGTATGGCTACACCTTC. Amino acids: CASSEARWQGKYGYTF.

This chain connects TRBV29-1 to TRBJ2-2, with D tentatively TRBD2 (6 bases). CDR1 and CDR2 from the germline V gene are SQVTM and ANQGSEA. V lost 6 bases and J lost 0, with 14 bases in between. The CDR3 has 15 residues. The CDR3, as DNA: TGCAGCGTCGACCGGGACTTAGCGAACACCGGGGAGCTGTTTTTT. It encodes CSVDRDLANTGELFF.

This clone was counted once. The chain recombines TRBV7-2 with TRBJ2-2; the D gene is possibly TRBD1 (5 bases). The germline gives CDR1 SGHTA, CDR2 FQGNSA. Trimming cost V 1 base and J 2 bases, with 5 bases left between them. The CDR3 has 14 amino acids. CDR3 residues: CASSLGTNTGELFF. CDR3 coding DNA: TGTGCCAGCAGCTTAGGGACAAACACCGGGGAGCTGTTTTTT.

This CDR3 reads CASSLTVVNQPQHF. The CDR3, as DNA: TGTGCCAGCAGCTTAACAGTCGTCAATCAGCCCCAGCATTTT. The chain links TRBV7-2 to TRBJ1-5; unclear D gene. Trimming pared 2 bases from V and 3 bases from J, leaving 8 bases between. The CDR3 runs 14 residues. Germline V gives CDR1 SGHTA, CDR2 FQGNSA.

This chain connects TRBV14 to TRBJ2-3, with a weak D call TRBD2 (6 bases). This CDR3 is 12 amino acids long. V was pared by 4 bases and J by 6 bases, with 8 bases between. CDR1 and CDR2 (germline): SGHDN, FVKESK. The chain's CDR3 is CASSLGSDTQYF. DNA of the CDR3: TGTGCCAGCAGCCTCGGGAGCGATACGCAGTATTTT.

The chain links TRBV5-1 to TRBJ2-5; 12 bases agree with TRBD2. The length of the CDR3 is 17 residues. Germline loops: CDR1 SGHRS, CDR2 YFSETQ. V lost 0 bases, J lost 2 bases, and 5 bases stayed unmatched. This CDR3 reads CASSLGLAGALQETQYF. CDR3 nucleotides: TGCGCCAGCAGCTTGGGACTAGCGGGAGCTTTACAAGAGACCCAGTACTTC. Using reference TRBV5-1 and TRBJ2-5 for the parts outside the CDR3, the full variable domain is KAGVTQTPRYLIKTRGQQVTLSCSPISGHRSVSWYQQTPGQGLQFLFEYFSETQRNKGNFPGRFSGRQFSNSRSEMNVSTLELGDSALYLCASSLGLAGALQETQYFGPGTRLLVL.

The rearrangement uses TRBV9 and TRBJ2-3, with 7 bases lining up with TRBD2. The CDR3 length is 14 residues. Looked up from germline, CDR1 is SGDLS and CDR2 is YYNGEE. After removal of 2 bases from V and 0 bases from J, the junction contained 0 bases not matched to a gene. CDR3 sequence (DNA): TGTGCCAGCAGCGTTAGCGGGAGCACAGATACGCAGTATTTT. It encodes CASSVSGSTDTQYF.

The chain uses TRBV18 and TRBJ2-7, with 8 bases lining up with TRBD1. Trimming at V came to 8 bases and at J to 4 bases, leaving 7 bases not matched to a gene. The CDR3 totals 13 residues. Germline lookup yields CDR1 KGHSH and CDR2 LQKENI. The CDR3 sequence: CASNQGAAYEQYF. In DNA form, the CDR3 reads TGTGCCAGCAACCAGGGGGCGGCTTACGAGCAGTACTTC.

The chain carries TRBV29-1 and TRBJ2-1; D is unclear. This CDR3 region has 15 residues. Trimming shortened V by 4 bases and J by 2 bases, and 15 bases separated the two germline ends. In germline, CDR1 is SQVTM, CDR2 ANQGSEA. The CDR3 loop reads CSVVGCFRPYNEQFF. In nucleotides, the CDR3 is TGCAGCGTTGTGGGCTGCTTTAGACCCTACAATGAGCAGTTCTTC.

This clone is a singleton in its sample. The chain links TRBV19 to TRBJ2-1; TRBD1 matches 8 bases. Germline assignment: CDR1 LNHDA and CDR2 SQIVND (reference sequence). V shed 5 bases, J shed 3 bases, and the junction held 9 bases outside the gene matches. The CDR3 runs to 16 residues. The CDR3 coding sequence is TGTGCCAGTAGTGGGAAAATCGGGACAGGCTACAATGAGCAGTTCTTC. The encoded protein is CASSGKIGTGYNEQFF.

The J gene is TRBJ2-7, the V gene TRBV30; D gene ambiguous. V dropped 1 base and J dropped 1 base, with 2 bases sitting between them. The germline CDR1 and CDR2 sequences are GTSNPN and SVGIG (reference sequence). CDR3 length: 11 amino acids. The CDR3 sequence is CAWSESYEQYF. The CDR3 DNA is TGTGCCTGGAGTGAGTCCTACGAGCAGTACTTC.

In this sample, this clone turned up once. Other DNA sequences within the sample encode an identical CDR3. This chain joins TRBV7-2 and TRBJ2-3; D ambiguous. Between the trimmed V and J ends, which lost 1 base and 1 base, there was a span of 6 bases. The CDR3 length is 14 residues. Germline CDR1 is SGHTA and CDR2 is FQGNSA. CDR3 bases: TGTGCCAGCAGCTTAGGGACGGGCACAGATACGCAGTATTTT. This encodes CASSLGTGTDTQYF.

The J gene is TRBJ2-3, the V gene TRBV4-1; TRBD2 aligns across 13 bases. Trimming at V came to 4 bases and at J to 5 bases, leaving 6 bases not matched to a gene. CDR3 length equals 16 residues. Germline V lookup: CDR1 MGHRA, CDR2 YSYEKL. CDR3 sequence reads: CASSPGLAGYLDTQYF. CDR3 nucleotide sequence: TGCGCCAGCAGCCCGGGACTAGCGGGATATTTAGATACGCAGTATTTT.

This clone is a singleton in its sample. The rearrangement joins TRBV6-1 to TRBJ1-4; D remains unclear. The CDR3 has 14 amino acids. The V gene lost 2 bases and the J gene lost 0 bases, with 4 bases spanning the gap. Germline CDR1 reads MNHNS; CDR2 reads SASEGT. The CDR3, as DNA: TGTGCCAGCAGTGAACAGGCAACTAATGAAAAACTGTTTTTT. Its protein is CASSEQATNEKLFF.